Below are 9 T cell receptor beta chains sequenced from a single sample in a study of T cell responses to AZD1222 COVID-19 vaccine. Only in-frame clones appear in the TCRdb table, and some are missing; sequencing was by immunoSEQ multiplex PCR. The sample consists of about 160,000 clones, 88% of them appearing once. The material sequenced was peripheral blood, taken 28 days after the second AZD1222 dose. The receptors were sampled from an adult who received the AZD1222 COVID-19 vaccine.

The chain has TRBV6-5 and TRBJ2-2, with D maybe TRBD2 (5 bases). Trimming shortened V by 6 bases and J by 6 bases, and 8 bases separated the two germline ends. The germline V gene encodes CDR1 MNHEY and CDR2 SVGAGI. The CDR3 covers 12 residues. The CDR3 DNA follows: TGTGCCAGCAGGCGGGTATCCGGGGAGCTGTTTTTT. Translated, it gives CASRRVSGELFF.

The J gene is TRBJ1-2, the V gene TRBV6-5, with D unclear. Trimming pared 2 bases from V and 6 bases from J, leaving 10 bases between. CDR1 and CDR2 from the germline V gene are MNHEY and SVGAGI. The CDR3 contains 13 residues. DNA for the CDR3: TGTGCCAGCAGTTACCTGTCCGGGGATGGCTACACCTTC. Translating gives CASSYLSGDGYTF.

This chain joins TRBV3-1 (or the pseudogene TRBV3-2) and TRBJ1-3, with 7 bases that match TRBD1. The germline V gene encodes CDR1 LGHDT and CDR2 YNNKEL (reference sequence). CDR3 length: 16 residues. The V gene end was trimmed by 0 bases and the J gene end by 7 bases; junction bases not matched to a gene: 9. Here the CDR3 reads CASSQEVNRDSNTIYF. As DNA, the CDR3 is TGTGCCAGCAGCCAAGAGGTGAATAGGGACAGCAACACCATATATTTT.

The chain is built from TRBV2 and TRBJ2-2; possibly TRBD1 or TRBD2 for D (5 bases each). The CDR3 extends over 16 amino acids. Germline CDR1 reads SNHLY; CDR2 reads FYNNEI. Trimming took 2 bases from V and 4 from J, leaving 14 bases between them. The CDR3 region has the DNA TGTGCCAGCAGTGAATATCTGGGACCCCTCACCGGGGAGCTGTTTTTT. Protein product: CASSEYLGPLTGELFF.

This chain connects TRBV6-1 to TRBJ1-2; unclear D gene. The CDR3 totals 15 residues. CDR1 is MNHNS and CDR2 is SASEGT in the germline V gene. V was pared by 2 bases and J by 4 bases, with 14 bases between. The CDR3 spells CASSERGRISYGYTF. As DNA, the CDR3 is TGTGCCAGCAGTGAACGCGGACGGATAAGCTATGGCTACACCTTC.

This clone was observed once. The V call is TRBV9, the J call TRBJ1-1; D might be TRBD1 (6 bases). CDR3 length: 11 residues. The germline gives CDR1 SGDLS, CDR2 YYNGEE. Trimming left V 3 bases short and J 11 bases short, with 11 bases between. CDR3 bases: TGTGCCAGCAGCGCAGGGGCGTCTGCTTTCTTT. It codes for CASSAGASAFF.

The chain carries TRBV14 and TRBJ2-1; D unresolved. In germline, CDR1 is SGHDN, CDR2 FVKESK. With 4 bases removed from V and 7 bases from J, the gap between germline ends came to 14 bases. The CDR3 covers 14 residues. The CDR3 DNA is TGTGCCAGCAGCCCCCCCGAGACAAGGAATGAGCAGTTCTTC. Translated, it gives CASSPPETRNEQFF. The full variable domain, with the rest looked up from reference TRBV14 and TRBJ2-1, is EAGVTQFPSHSVIEKGQTVTLRCDPISGHDNLYWYRRVMGKEIKFLLHFVKESKQDESGMPNNRFLAERTGGTYSTLKVQPAELEDSGVYFCASSPPETRNEQFFGPGTRLTVL.

The chain uses TRBV5-1 and TRBJ2-3, with TRBD2 identical over 8 bases. Germline V gene sequence: CDR1 SGHRS, CDR2 YFSETQ. This CDR3 contains 15 residues. V lost 4 bases to trimming and J lost 10 bases; unmatched junction nucleotides: 14. The CDR3 sequence: CASSPRGAGEGAQYF. The CDR3 nucleotides are TGCGCCAGCAGCCCCCGGGGAGCGGGGGAAGGGGCGCAGTATTTT.

V and J are TRBV7-6 and TRBJ2-1; maybe TRBD1 (5 bases). Per germline, CDR1 SGHVS and CDR2 FNYEAQ. The CDR3 covers 16 residues. V shed 5 bases and J shed 5 bases, with 19 bases lying between them. The CDR3 sequence: CASSPIRQGVDNEQFF. The DNA of the CDR3 is TGTGCCAGCAGCCCGATCCGTCAGGGTGTAGACAATGAGCAGTTCTTC. The whole variable domain, filled in from reference TRBV7-6 and TRBJ2-1, reads GAGVSQSPRYKVTKRGQDVALRCDPISGHVSLYWYRQALGQGPEFLTYFNYEAQQDKSGLPNDRFSAERPEGSISTLTIQRTEQRDSAMYRCASSPIRQGVDNEQFFGPGTRLTVL.